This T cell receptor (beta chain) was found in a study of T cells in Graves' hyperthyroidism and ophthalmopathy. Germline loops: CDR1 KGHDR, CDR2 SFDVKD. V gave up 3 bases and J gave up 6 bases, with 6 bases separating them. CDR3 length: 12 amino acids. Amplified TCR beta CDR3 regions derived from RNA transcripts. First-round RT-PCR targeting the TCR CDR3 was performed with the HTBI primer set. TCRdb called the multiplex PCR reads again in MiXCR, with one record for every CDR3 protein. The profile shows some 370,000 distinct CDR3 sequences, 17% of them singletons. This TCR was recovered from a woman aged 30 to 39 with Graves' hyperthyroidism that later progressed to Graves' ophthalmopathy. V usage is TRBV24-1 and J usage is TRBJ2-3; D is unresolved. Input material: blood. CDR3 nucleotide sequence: TGTGCCACCAGTGATCAAAGGGATACGCAGTATTTT. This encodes CATSDQRDTQYF.